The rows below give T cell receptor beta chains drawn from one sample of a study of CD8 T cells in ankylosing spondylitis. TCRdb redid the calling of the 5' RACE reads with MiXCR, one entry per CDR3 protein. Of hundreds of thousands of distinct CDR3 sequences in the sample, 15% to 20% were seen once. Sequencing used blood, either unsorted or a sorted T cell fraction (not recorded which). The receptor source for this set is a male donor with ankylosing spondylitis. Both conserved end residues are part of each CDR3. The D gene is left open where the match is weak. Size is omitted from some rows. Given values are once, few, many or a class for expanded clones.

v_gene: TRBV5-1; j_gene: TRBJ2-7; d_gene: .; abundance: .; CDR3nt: TGCGCCAGCAGCCGGGAGAGCCCCCCGGTCGGCGAGCAGTACTTC; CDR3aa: CASSRESPPVGEQYF
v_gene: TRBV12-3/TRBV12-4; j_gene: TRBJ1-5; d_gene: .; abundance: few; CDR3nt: TGTGCCAGCAGTTTTTCGGGTCGAAGGGGTCAGCCCCAGCATTTT; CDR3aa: CASSFSGRRGQPQHF
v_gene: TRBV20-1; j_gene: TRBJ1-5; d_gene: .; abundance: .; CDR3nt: TGCAGTGCCAAGCGGGGGGGCCAGCCCCAGCATTTT; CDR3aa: CSAKRGGQPQHF
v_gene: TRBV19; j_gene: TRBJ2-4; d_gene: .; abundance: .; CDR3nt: TGTGCCAGTAGTACCCCCCCGGACACGACCAAAAACATTCAGTACTTC; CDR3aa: CASSTPPDTTKNIQYF
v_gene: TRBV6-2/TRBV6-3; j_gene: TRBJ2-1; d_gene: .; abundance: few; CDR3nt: TGTGCCAGCAGTTACGTACTGAGCAAACACTACAATGAGCAGTTCTTC; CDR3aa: CASSYVLSKHYNEQFF
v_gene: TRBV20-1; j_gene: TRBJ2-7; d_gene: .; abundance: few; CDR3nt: TGCAGTGCTATCCCATCGGGCGAGCAGTACTTC; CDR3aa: CSAIPSGEQYF
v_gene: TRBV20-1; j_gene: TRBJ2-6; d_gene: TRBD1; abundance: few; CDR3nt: TGCAGTGCTACTAGGGGGCTTGGGGCCAACGTCCTGACTTTC; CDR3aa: CSATRGLGANVLTF
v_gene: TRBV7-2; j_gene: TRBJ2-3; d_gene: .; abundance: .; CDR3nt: TGTGCCAGCAGCTTAAATTCAGTAGCGTCCCCAGATACGCAGTATTTT; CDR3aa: CASSLNSVASPDTQYF
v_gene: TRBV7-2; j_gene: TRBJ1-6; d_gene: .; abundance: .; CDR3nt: TGTGCCAGCAGCTTAAGTGTTGGCAGTTCTAGTTCACCCCTCCACTTT; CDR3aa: CASSLSVGSSSSPLHF
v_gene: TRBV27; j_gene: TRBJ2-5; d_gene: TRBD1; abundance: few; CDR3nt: TGTGCCAGCAGTGGAGGACAGGGGATGGCCCAGTACTTC; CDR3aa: CASSGGQGMAQYF
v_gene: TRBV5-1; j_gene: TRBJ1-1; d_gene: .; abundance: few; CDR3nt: TGCGCCAGCAGCTTAGGACACTCGAACACTGAAGCTTTCTTT; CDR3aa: CASSLGHSNTEAFF
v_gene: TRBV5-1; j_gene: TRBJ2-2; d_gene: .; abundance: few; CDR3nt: TGCGCCAGCAGCCCGGGGACGAACACCGGGGAGCTGTTTTTT; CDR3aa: CASSPGTNTGELFF
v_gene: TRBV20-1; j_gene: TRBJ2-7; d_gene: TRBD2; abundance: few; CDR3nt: TGCAGTGCGTGGACTAGCGGGAGGAGCGAGCAGTACTTC; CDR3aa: CSAWTSGRSEQYF
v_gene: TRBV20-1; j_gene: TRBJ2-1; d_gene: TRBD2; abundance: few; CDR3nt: TGCAGTGCTAGTCTTAGCGGGGGGTACAATGAGCAGTTCTTC; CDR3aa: CSASLSGGYNEQFF
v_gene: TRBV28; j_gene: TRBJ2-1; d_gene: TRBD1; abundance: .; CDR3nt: TGTGCCAGCAGTCCAACAGGGGTCACCTCCTACAATGAGCAGTTCTTC; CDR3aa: CASSPTGVTSYNEQFF
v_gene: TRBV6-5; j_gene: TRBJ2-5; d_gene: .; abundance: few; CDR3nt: TGTGCCAGCAGTTGGACAGCTCAAGAGACCCAGTACTTC; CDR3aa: CASSWTAQETQYF
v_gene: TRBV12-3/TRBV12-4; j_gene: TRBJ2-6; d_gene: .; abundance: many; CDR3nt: TGTGCCAGCAGTGGGACTGGGGCCAACGTCCTGACTTTC; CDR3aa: CASSGTGANVLTF
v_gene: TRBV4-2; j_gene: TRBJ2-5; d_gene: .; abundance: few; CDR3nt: TGTGCCAGCAGCCAAGATGGGAGGGGGGATCTGGAGACCCAGTACTTC; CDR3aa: CASSQDGRGDLETQYF
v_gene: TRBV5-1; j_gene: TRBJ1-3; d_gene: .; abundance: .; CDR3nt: TGCGCCAGCAGCTCCGTCGGGGACTTTGGAAACACCATATATTTT; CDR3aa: CASSSVGDFGNTIYF
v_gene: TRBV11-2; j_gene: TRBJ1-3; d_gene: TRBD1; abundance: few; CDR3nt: TGTGCCAGCAGGGCAGGGGGAGATGGAAACACCATATATTTT; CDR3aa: CASRAGGDGNTIYF
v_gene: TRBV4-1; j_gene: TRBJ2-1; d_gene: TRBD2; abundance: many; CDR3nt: TGCGCCAGCAGCCAAGTTAGCGGGAGCCCCTACAATGAGCAGTTCTTC; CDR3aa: CASSQVSGSPYNEQFF
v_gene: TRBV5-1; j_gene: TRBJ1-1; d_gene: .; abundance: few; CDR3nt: TGCGCCAGCAGCTTGACCCGCCGGGAAGCTTTCTTT; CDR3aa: CASSLTRREAFF
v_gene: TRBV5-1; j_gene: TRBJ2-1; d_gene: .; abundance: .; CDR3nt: TGCGCCAGCAGCTTCGGCCAGAACAATGAGCAGTTCTTC; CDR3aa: CASSFGQNNEQFF
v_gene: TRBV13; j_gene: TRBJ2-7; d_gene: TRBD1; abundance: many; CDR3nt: TGCGCCAGCAGCTCCGGGACAGGGGCATACGAGCAGTACTTC; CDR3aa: CASSSGTGAYEQYF
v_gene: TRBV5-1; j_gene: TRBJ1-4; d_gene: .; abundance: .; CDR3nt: TGCGCCAGCAGCTCGGGGGTCGGCGATGAAAAACTGTTTTTT; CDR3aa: CASSSGVGDEKLFF
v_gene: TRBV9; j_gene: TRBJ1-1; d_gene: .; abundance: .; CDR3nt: TGTGCCAGCCAGACGGGGCACGGCGGCACTGAAGCTTTCTTT; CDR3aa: CASQTGHGGTEAFF
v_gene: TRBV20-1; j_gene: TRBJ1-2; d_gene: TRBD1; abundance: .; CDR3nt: TGCAGTGCTGACAGGGGCAGCTATGGCTACACCTTC; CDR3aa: CSADRGSYGYTF
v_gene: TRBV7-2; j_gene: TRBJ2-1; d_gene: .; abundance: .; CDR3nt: TGTGCCAGCAGCTTATACGGGGGTCGGCCCAATGAGCAGTTCTTC; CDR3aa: CASSLYGGRPNEQFF
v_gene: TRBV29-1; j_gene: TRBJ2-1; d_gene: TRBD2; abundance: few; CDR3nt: TGCAGCGCCATCCGCCCGGGGGGGTACAATGAGCAGTTCTTC; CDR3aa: CSAIRPGGYNEQFF
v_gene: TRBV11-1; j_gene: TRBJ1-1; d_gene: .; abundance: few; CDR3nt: TGTGCCAGCAGCCCCATTCTGGGCAGAAAGAACACTGAAGCTTTCTTT; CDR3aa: CASSPILGRKNTEAFF
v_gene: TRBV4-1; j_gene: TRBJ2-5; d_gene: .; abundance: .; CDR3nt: TGCGCCAGCAAGGGGCTAGCAGAAGAGACCCAGTACTTC; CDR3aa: CASKGLAEETQYF
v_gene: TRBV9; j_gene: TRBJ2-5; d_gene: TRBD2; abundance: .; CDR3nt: TGTGCCAGCAGCGTCGGTAGCGGGGGCCAAGAGACCCAGTACTTC; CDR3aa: CASSVGSGGQETQYF
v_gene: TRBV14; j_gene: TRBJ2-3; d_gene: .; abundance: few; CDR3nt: TGTGCCAGCAGCCCCTCAGGTCGCACGCAGTATTTT; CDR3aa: CASSPSGRTQYF
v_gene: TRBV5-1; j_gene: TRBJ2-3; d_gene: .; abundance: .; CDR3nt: TGCGCCAGCAGCGGGAACTCCGGGGTTAGCACAGATACGCAGTATTTT; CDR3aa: CASSGNSGVSTDTQYF
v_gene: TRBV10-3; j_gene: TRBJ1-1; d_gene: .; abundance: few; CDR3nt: TGTGCCATCAGTGAGTCGGCCACTGAAGCTTTCTTT; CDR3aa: CAISESATEAFF
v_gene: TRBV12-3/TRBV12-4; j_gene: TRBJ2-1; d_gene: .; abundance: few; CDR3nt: TGTGCCAGCACCATGGGGCGGGGTACGTACAATGAGCAGTTCTTC; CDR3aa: CASTMGRGTYNEQFF
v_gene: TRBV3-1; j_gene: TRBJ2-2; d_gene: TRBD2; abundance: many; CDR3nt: TGTGCCAGCAGCCGTCCAGCGGGAAAGGACACCGGGGAGCTGTTTTTT; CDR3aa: CASSRPAGKDTGELFF
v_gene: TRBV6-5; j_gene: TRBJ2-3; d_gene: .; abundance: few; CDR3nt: TGTGCCAGCAGGAGACAACAAGATACGCAGTATTTT; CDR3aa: CASRRQQDTQYF
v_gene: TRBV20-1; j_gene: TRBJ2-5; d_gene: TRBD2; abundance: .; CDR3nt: TGCAGTGCTAGAGGGGAGGGTAGAGAGACCCAGTACTTC; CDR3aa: CSARGEGRETQYF
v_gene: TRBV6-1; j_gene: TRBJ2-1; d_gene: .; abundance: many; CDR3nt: TGTGCCAGCAGTTCGATTTACAATGAGCAGTTCTTC; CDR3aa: CASSSIYNEQFF
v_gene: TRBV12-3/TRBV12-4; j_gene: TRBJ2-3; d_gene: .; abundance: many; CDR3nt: TGTGCCAGCAGTTTAAATACGGGAGGCACAGATACGCAGTATTTT; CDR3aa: CASSLNTGGTDTQYF
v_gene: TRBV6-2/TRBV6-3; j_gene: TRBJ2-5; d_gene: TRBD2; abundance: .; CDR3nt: TGTGCCAGCAGTTACGGCGGACTAGCGGGGAAAAGGGCGAAAGAGACCCAGTACTTC; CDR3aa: CASSYGGLAGKRAKETQYF
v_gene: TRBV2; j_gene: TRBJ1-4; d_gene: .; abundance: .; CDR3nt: TGTGCCAGCAGTGGAAAGGGTGCAAAACTGTTTTTT; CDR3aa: CASSGKGAKLFF
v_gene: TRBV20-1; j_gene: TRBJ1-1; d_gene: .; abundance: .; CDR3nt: TGCAGTGCCCGGAGGGGGGTCAACACTGAAGCTTTCTTT; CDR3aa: CSARRGVNTEAFF
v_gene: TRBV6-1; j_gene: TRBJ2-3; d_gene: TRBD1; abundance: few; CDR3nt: TGTGCCAGCAGTGAACCGGGACAGGGTTTGGATACGCAGTATTTT; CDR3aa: CASSEPGQGLDTQYF
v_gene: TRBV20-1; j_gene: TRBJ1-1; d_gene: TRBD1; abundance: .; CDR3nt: TGCAGTGCTGCCCGACAGGGTACCCCTGAAGCTTTCTTT; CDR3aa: CSAARQGTPEAFF
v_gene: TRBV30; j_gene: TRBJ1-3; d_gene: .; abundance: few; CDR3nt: TGTGCCTGGACAGGGAATCGTACCATATATTTT; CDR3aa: CAWTGNRTIYF
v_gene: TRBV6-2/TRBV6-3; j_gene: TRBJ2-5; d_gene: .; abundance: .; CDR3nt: TGTGCCAGCAGTTACCCGCCCGGGACGGTTCAAGAGACCCAGTACTTC; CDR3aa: CASSYPPGTVQETQYF
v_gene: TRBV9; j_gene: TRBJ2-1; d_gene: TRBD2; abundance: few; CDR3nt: TGTGCCAGCAGGGTACGCACCGGGACAGGCCTCCCCACTAGCGGGAGGAGCTCCTACAATGAGCAGTTCTTC; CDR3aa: CASRVRTGTGLPTSGRSSYNEQFF
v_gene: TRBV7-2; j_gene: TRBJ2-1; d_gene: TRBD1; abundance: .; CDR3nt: TGTGCCAGCAGCTTAGGAGGGGGCAGGGGGTGCGATGAGCAGTTCTTC; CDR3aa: CASSLGGGRGCDEQFF
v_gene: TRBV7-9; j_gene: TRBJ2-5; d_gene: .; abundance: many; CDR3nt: TGTGCCAGCAGCTTAAGTCAGGGGATCTCGGAGACCCAGTACTTC; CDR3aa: CASSLSQGISETQYF
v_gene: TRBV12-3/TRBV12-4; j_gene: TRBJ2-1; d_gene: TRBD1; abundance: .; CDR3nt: TGTGCCAGCAGGTATACCGGGACAGGGGGCGGGAATGAGCAGTTCTTC; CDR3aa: CASRYTGTGGGNEQFF
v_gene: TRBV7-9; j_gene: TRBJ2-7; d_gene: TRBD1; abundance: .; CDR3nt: TGTGCCAGCAGCTCGCTCCGGGGACAGGAGGAATACGAGCAGTACTTC; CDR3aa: CASSSLRGQEEYEQYF
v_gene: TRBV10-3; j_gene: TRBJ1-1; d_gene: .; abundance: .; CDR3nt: TGTGCCATCAGTGCCCTGAACACTGAAGCTTTCTTT; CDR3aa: CAISALNTEAFF
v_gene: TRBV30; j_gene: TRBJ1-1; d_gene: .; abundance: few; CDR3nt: TGTGCCTGGAGGAGAGGGCTTAATTTGAACACTGAAGCTTTCTTT; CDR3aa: CAWRRGLNLNTEAFF